This TCR beta chain was recorded in a study of T cell responses to AZD1222 COVID-19 vaccine. The protocol was immunoSEQ multiplex PCR, while the TCRdb copy is restricted to in-frame clones and leaves out a portion. The repertoire includes about 150,000 clones, about nine tenths of them detected once, and 1.5% to 2% sits in the top ten. Here the sequenced sample was peripheral blood, taken on day 0 of AZD1222 vaccination. The clonotype comes from an adult in good health.

CDR3 sequence reads: CASGLFARTGNEQFF. CDR3 nucleotides: TGTGCCAGCGGATTATTCGCCAGGACGGGCAATGAGCAGTTCTTC. The rearrangement joins TRBV7-6 to TRBJ2-1; unclear D gene. Per the germline V gene, CDR1 is SGHVS and CDR2 is FNYEAQ. V gave up 8 bases and J gave up 6 bases, with 20 bases separating them. The CDR3 has 15 amino acids. The entire variable domain, with the rest obtained from reference TRBV7-6 and TRBJ2-1, is as follows: GAGVSQSPRYKVTKRGQDVALRCDPISGHVSLYWYRQALGQGPEFLTYFNYEAQQDKSGLPNDRFSAERPEGSISTLTIQRTEQRDSAMYRCASGLFARTGNEQFFGPGTRLTVL.